Listed here are 16 T cell receptor beta chains from one sample, sequenced in a study of OX40 agonist ivuxolimab in advanced cancers. Receptor libraries were prepared by the immunoSEQ multiplex PCR assay. In TCRdb, the immuneACCESS table is reduced to in-frame sequences with V and J assigned. These tables do not hold every clone; where another copy was compared, an unresolved V gene accounts for under half, and the others remain unexplained. Counted in this sample were some 68,000 clones; approximately 80% of them appeared once. More than 1.4% of the sample goes to the ten largest clones. This specimen consisted of CD4+ or CD8+ T cells sorted from blood, obtained in a trial of the OX40 agonist ivuxolimab. These receptors all stem from an adult with an advanced solid tumor such as melanoma, head and neck, liver or kidney cancer.

The rearrangement joins TRBV6-6 to TRBJ2-7; TRBD2 is a possible D gene (5 bases). CDR1 and CDR2 (germline): MNHNY, SVGAGI (reference sequence). V shed 6 bases and J shed 6 bases, with 9 bases lying between them. The CDR3 has 11 amino acids. CDR3 residues: CASREGSEQYF. The CDR3 DNA reads as TGTGCCAGCAGAGAGGGATCCGAGCAGTACTTC.

The chain carries TRBV2 and TRBJ2-1, with 7 bases lining up with TRBD2. This CDR3 is 10 amino acids long. CDR1 and CDR2 from the germline V gene are SNHLY and FYNNEI. V dropped 8 bases and J dropped 9; count of bases not matched to a gene: 1. CDR3 region: CASGEGEQFF. The CDR3 bases are TGTGCCAGCGGGGAGGGTGAGCAGTTCTTC.

V gene TRBV7-2 combines with J gene TRBJ1-2; 9 bases map to TRBD1. The germline V gene has CDR1 SGHTA and CDR2 FQGNSA. V dropped 5 bases and J dropped 4; count of bases not matched to a gene: 2. CDR3 length equals 13 residues. The CDR3 sequence is CASSGDRVYGYTF. The DNA of the CDR3 is TGTGCCAGCAGCGGGGACAGGGTCTATGGCTACACCTTC.

The V and J genes are TRBV5-1 and TRBJ2-7; maybe TRBD1 (6 bases). Trimming removed 2 bases at V and 6 bases at J, with 9 bases between. The CDR3 covers 12 residues. CDR1 is SGHRS, CDR2 YFSETQ, per germline. The DNA of the CDR3 is TGCGCCAGCAGCTTCCAGGGGTCCGAGCAGTACTTC. It is translated as CASSFQGSEQYF.

Concerning this clone itself: In the same sample, other DNA sequences code for this CDR3. The chain couples TRBV6-1 to TRBJ2-7; a possible D gene is TRBD2 (6 bases). Germline values: CDR1 MNHNS, CDR2 SASEGT. This CDR3 has 13 residues. Trimming removed 6 bases from V and 3 bases from J, with 12 bases in between. The chain's CDR3 is CASRRTGVYEQYF. DNA for the CDR3: TGTGCCAGCAGACGGACGGGGGTCTACGAGCAGTACTTC.

The rearrangement joins TRBV6-6 to TRBJ1-5; no clear D gene. The CDR3 length is 15 residues. The V end was cut by 6 bases, the J end by 0 bases, with 12 bases between. Germline CDR1 and CDR2: MNHNY and SVGAGI (reference sequence). This CDR3 is CASRVREYSNQPQHF. The CDR3 region has the DNA TGTGCCAGCAGAGTCCGGGAGTATAGCAATCAGCCCCAGCATTTT.

Only one count was recorded for this clone. This chain connects TRBV15 to TRBJ2-7, with no clear D. V lost 7 bases and J lost 3, with 7 bases in between. The CDR3 covers 11 residues. Germline V gene data show CDR1 as LNHNV and CDR2 as YYDKDF (reference sequence). The CDR3 loop reads CATNVVYEQYF. The DNA for the CDR3 is TGTGCCACCAACGTTGTCTACGAGCAGTACTTC.

This rearrangement joins TRBV6-5 to TRBJ2-2; D uncertain. From germline, CDR1 is MNHEY and CDR2 SVGAGI. V lost 8 bases and J 6 bases, leaving 16 bases between the germline ends. The CDR3 loop spans 14 amino acids. The CDR3 region is CASLGVAGSGELFF. CDR3 coding DNA: TGTGCCAGCCTAGGTGTGGCCGGGTCCGGGGAGCTGTTTTTT.

This sequence joins TRBV5-4 and TRBJ2-7, with 10 bases fitting TRBD2. Looked up from germline, CDR1 is SGHNT and CDR2 is YYREEE (reference sequence). Germline trimming cut 0 bases from V and 1 base from J; bases unmatched to any gene: 10. The CDR3 contains 18 residues. CDR3 sequence (DNA): TGTGCCAGCAGCTTGGTGGTATATAGCGGGGGGCCATCCTACGAGCAGTACTTC. Translating it yields CASSLVVYSGGPSYEQYF.

The chain is built from TRBV10-3 and TRBJ2-7; 9 bases match TRBD1. In germline, CDR1 is ENHRY, CDR2 SYGVKD. After removal of 10 bases from V and 9 bases from J, the junction contained 19 bases not matched to a gene. The CDR3 is made up of 15 amino acids. The DNA for the CDR3 is TGTGCCACTCACCCCCGGACAGGGGAAAAGGACGGGCAGTACTTC. Protein: CATHPRTGEKDGQYF.

The chain combines TRBV11-3 with TRBJ1-1; unclear D gene. V lost 6 bases, J lost 2 bases, and 10 bases lay in between. Germline assignment: CDR1 SGHNT and CDR2 YENEEA. This CDR3 is built from 13 residues. CDR3 nucleotide sequence: TGTGCCAGCAGGAACCCTCCCAACACTGAAGCTTTCTTT. The encoded protein is CASRNPPNTEAFF.

V usage is TRBV5-1 and J usage is TRBJ1-1, with 9 bases lining up with TRBD1. Germline V lookup: CDR1 SGHRS, CDR2 YFSETQ. CDR3 length: 14 residues. V trimming: 4 bases; J trimming: 5 bases; junction bases outside the gene matches: 6. CDR3 protein: CASSIGQGWTEAFF. CDR3 nucleotides: TGCGCCAGCAGCATCGGACAGGGGTGGACTGAAGCTTTCTTT.

The gene calls are TRBV11-2 and TRBJ2-5; 9 bases agree with TRBD1. The end of the DNA aligns better with TRBJ2-7, so the J call may be wrong. CDR1 and CDR2 from the germline V gene are SGHAT and FQNNGV. CDR3 length: 13 residues. The CDR3 region is CASRKQGAVEQYF. The CDR3 bases are TGTGCCAGCAGGAAACAGGGGGCGGTCGAGCAGTACTTC.

As concerns this clone: One end of the junction is discordant with germline, which a read error may explain. V is TRBV29-1 and J is TRBJ2-5; D gene unclear. The germline V gene has CDR1 SQVTM and CDR2 ANQGSEA. CDR3 length: 9 amino acids. CDR3 DNA sequence: TGCAGCGTTAAAGAGACCCAGTACTTC. Its protein product is CSVKETQYF.

The genes are TRBV5-6 and TRBJ2-2; D unclear. Germline lookup yields CDR1 SGHDT and CDR2 YYEEEE. Deletions cut 1 base from V and 5 bases from J, with 15 bases between. CDR3 length: 16 amino acids. CDR3 coding DNA: TGTGCCAGCAGCTTGACGGAGAGAAGAGTTACCGGGGAGCTGTTTTTT. The encoded protein is CASSLTERRVTGELFF.

In the case of this clone: At one boundary the junction diverges from the germline segment, which might be a read error. The chain employs TRBV5-1 and TRBJ2-5; TRBD2 aligns across 12 bases. The CDR3 sequence is 15 residues long. CDR1 and CDR2 from the germline V gene are SGHRS and YFSETQ. The CDR3 region is CASRYGLAGYEIQYF. The CDR3 DNA reads as TGCGCCAGCAGATACGGACTAGCGGGGTATGAGATCCAGTACTTC.